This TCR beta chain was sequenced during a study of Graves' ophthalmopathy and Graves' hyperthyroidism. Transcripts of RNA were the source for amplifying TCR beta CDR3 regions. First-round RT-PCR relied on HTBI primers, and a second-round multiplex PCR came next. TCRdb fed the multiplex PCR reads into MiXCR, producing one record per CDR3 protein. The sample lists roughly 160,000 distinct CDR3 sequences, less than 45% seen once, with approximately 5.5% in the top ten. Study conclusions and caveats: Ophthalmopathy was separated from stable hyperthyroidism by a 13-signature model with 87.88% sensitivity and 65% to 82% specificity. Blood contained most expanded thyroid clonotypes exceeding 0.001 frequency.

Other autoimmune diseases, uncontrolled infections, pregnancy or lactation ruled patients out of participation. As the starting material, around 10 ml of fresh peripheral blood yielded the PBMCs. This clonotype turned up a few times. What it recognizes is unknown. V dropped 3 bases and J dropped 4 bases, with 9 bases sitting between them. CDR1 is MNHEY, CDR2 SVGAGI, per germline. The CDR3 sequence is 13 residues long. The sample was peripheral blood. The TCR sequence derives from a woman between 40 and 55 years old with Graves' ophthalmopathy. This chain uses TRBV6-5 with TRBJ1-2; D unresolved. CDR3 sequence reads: CASSYTQFYGYTF. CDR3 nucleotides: TGTGCCAGCAGTTATACACAGTTCTATGGCTACACCTTC.